The 9 T cell receptor beta chains below were found in one sample sequenced in a study of T cells in Graves' hyperthyroidism and ophthalmopathy. TCR beta CDR3 region amplification was performed from RNA transcripts. The HTBI primer set drove a first-round RT-PCR of the TCR CDR3. Via MiXCR, TCRdb re-called the multiplex PCR reads, giving one row per CDR3 protein. Of 460,000 or so distinct CDR3 sequences listed, approximately 14% were seen once; the top ten hold under 20%. Sequenced: blood. All receptors come from a woman younger than 35 with Graves' hyperthyroidism.

The table lists this clonotype with many counts. The chain joins TRBV27 to TRBJ1-6; the match to TRBD1 covers 10 bases. The length of the CDR3 is 14 residues. Germline CDR1 MNHEY, CDR2 SMNVEV (reference sequence). After removal of 7 bases from V and 12 bases from J, the junction contained 9 bases not matched to a gene. CDR3 residues: CASKWWTGGQPLHF. As DNA, the CDR3 is TGTGCCAGCAAATGGTGGACAGGGGGTCAACCCCTCCACTTT.

This clonotype was recorded many times. The chain recombines TRBV3-1 with TRBJ1-5; no clear D. Germline CDR1 reads LGHDT; CDR2 reads YNNKEL (reference sequence). Between the trimmed V and J ends, which lost 0 bases and 2 bases, there was a span of 5 bases. This CDR3 is built from 14 residues. The CDR3 nucleotides are TGTGCCAGCAGCCAAGACACAGGCAATCAGCCCCAGCATTTT. Residues: CASSQDTGNQPQHF.

This clonotype was seen repeatedly, ten times or more. The chain combines TRBV3-1 with TRBJ2-5; D is unresolved. CDR1 is LGHDT, CDR2 YNNKEL, per germline (reference sequence). V was cut by 1 base and J by 4 bases, with 10 bases left in between. The CDR3 is 14 residues long. This CDR3 is CASSQGWLSETQYF. For the CDR3, the DNA is TGTGCCAGCAGCCAAGGTTGGCTATCAGAGACCCAGTACTTC.

The CDR3 sequence: CASSVEGVSDTQYF. CDR3 DNA sequence: TGTGCCAGCAGCGTAGAGGGGGTATCAGATACGCAGTATTTT. The chain is built from TRBV9 and TRBJ2-3, with D perhaps TRBD1 (6 bases). Germline V gene data show CDR1 as SGDLS and CDR2 as YYNGEE. The CDR3 is 14 amino acids. The V gene lost 0 bases and the J gene lost 4 bases, with 9 bases spanning the gap. Filled out from reference TRBV9 and TRBJ2-3, the complete variable domain reads DSGVTQTPKHLITATGQRVTLRCSPRSGDLSVYWYQQSLDQGLQFLIQYYNGEERAKGNILERFSAQQFPDLHSELNLSSLELGDSALYFCASSVEGVSDTQYFGPGTRLTVL.

This clonotype appeared a few times. The chain has TRBV18 and TRBJ1-5, with 7 bases matching TRBD1. Germline V CDR1 and CDR2: KGHSH, LQKENI. V was pared by 3 bases and J by 7 bases, with 12 bases of the junction left unmatched. The CDR3 consists of 16 residues. The CDR3 bases are TGTGCCAGCTCACCTACTTCAGGGGGGCGCGTACAGCCCCAGCATTTT. Its protein is CASSPTSGGRVQPQHF.

This clonotype has a handful of counts. The V call is TRBV30, the J call TRBJ2-1; D not certain. The CDR3 runs 14 residues. V lost 0 bases, J lost 2 bases, and 8 bases lay in between. Germline assignment: CDR1 GTSNPN and CDR2 SVGIG (reference sequence). CDR3 DNA: TGTGCCTGGAGTGTACACCTTACCTACAATGAGCAGTTCTTC. Amino acid sequence: CAWSVHLTYNEQFF. The whole variable domain, filled in from reference TRBV30 and TRBJ2-1, reads SQTIHQWPATLVQPVGSPLSLECTVEGTSNPNLYWYRQAAGRGLQLLFYSVGIGQISSEVPQNLSASRPQDRQFILSSKKLLLSDSGFYLCAWSVHLTYNEQFFGPGTRLTVL.

This clonotype was seen only a few times. A much larger clone lies a single base off, so this may be a read error. The J gene is TRBJ2-7, the V gene TRBV6-5; 8 bases map to TRBD1. CDR1 and CDR2 from the germline V gene are MNHEY and SVGAGI. Trimming took 4 bases from V and 8 from J; bases not matched to a gene: 10. The CDR3 runs to 14 residues. The CDR3 region is CASSSGGTSHKQYV. The CDR3 DNA reads as TGTGCCAGCAGTTCAGGGGGCACAAGCCACAAGCAGTACGTC.

Points on this clonotype: A read error may explain this, as a much larger clone is one base away. The chain joins TRBV28 to TRBJ2-7; possible D gene TRBD1, 6 bases. The CDR3 totals 18 residues. The germline CDR1 and CDR2 sequences are MDHEN and SYDVKM. Between the trimmed V and J ends, which lost 2 bases and 2 bases, there was a span of 22 bases. The CDR3 spells CASSLPTGHSTSPYEQYF. CDR3 in DNA: TGTGCCAGCAGTTTACCTACAGGGCACTCAACCTCCCCCTACGAGCAGTACTTC.

This clonotype was observed many times. In nucleotides, the CDR3 is TGTGCCTGGATGGCGAACACTGAAGCTTTCTTT. This codes for CAWMANTEAFF. The chain carries TRBV30 and TRBJ1-1; D unresolved. Trimming pared 4 bases from V and 1 base from J, leaving 4 bases between. Germline V gene sequence: CDR1 GTSNPN, CDR2 SVGIG (reference sequence). CDR3 length: 11 amino acids.